The T cell receptor (beta chain) described here comes from a study of T cell repertoires in ileal Crohn's disease. Findings of the study overall: Clonality above 26.8% at surgery always came with endoscopic recurrence.

As concerns this clone: Its matching antigen is unknown.

Assay: immunoSEQ multiplex PCR; the TCRdb copy retains only in-frame clones and omits some. This sample has more than 50,000 clones; around 90% occur once, and the top ten carry over 2%. Described time point: neoterminal ileum biopsy at postoperative endoscopy, about 6 months after surgery. Included were adult ileal or ileocolonic Crohn's patients indicated for ileocolonic resection. Germline-derived CDR1 and CDR2 are LNHDA and SQIVND (reference sequence). This CDR3 is 15 amino acids long. J was trimmed by 4 bases and V by 5 bases; bases with no gene match: 8. Sequenced input: ileal tissue. This chain joins TRBV19 and TRBJ1-2, with TRBD1 matching over 9 bases. The clonotype originates from an adult with Crohn's disease. CDR3 region: CASSPQGAFGYGYTF. CDR3 sequence (DNA): TGTGCCAGTAGTCCACAGGGGGCTTTTGGCTATGGCTACACCTTC.